The clone carrying this T cell receptor (beta chain) has a handful of counts. The antigen remains unidentified. TCRdb ran MiXCR on the RT-PCR reads and lists one entry per CDR3 protein. The data contain 500,000 or so distinct CDR3 sequences, about 17% of them singletons. This entry comes from a study of response to subunit inactivated influenza vaccine. Study findings and constraints: Few additional T cells are recruited per seasonal influenza vaccination, authors suggested.

CDR3 length: 13 amino acids. J gave up 10 bases and V 3 bases, and 8 bases lay outside the gene matches. The V gene's germline CDR1 is SGHRS and CDR2 YFSETQ. This chain connects TRBV5-1 to TRBJ1-1; 8 bases are a match to TRBD1. The sequence derives from a man between 50 and 69 years old who received an inactivated influenza vaccine. The material was CD4+ T cells sorted from PBMCs, obtained 23 months after vaccination. The CDR3, as DNA: TGCGCCAGCAGCTCGACGGACAGGGATACAGCTTTCTTT. This codes for CASSSTDRDTAFF.